This T cell receptor (beta chain) appears in the sequencing data of a study of CD8+ T cells in alopecia areata. Study-level information: Dosing with tofacitinib proceeded for 6 to 18 months, followed by 6 months off drug.

Study-wide results and limits: Sequencing of scalp tissue also captures the resident alphabeta T cells of normal skin. As there was one nonresponder, how baseline CD8+ expansion relates to response remains uncertain. In lesional scalp, particularly from alopecia totalis/universalis, clonality was higher than in normal scalp.

Treatment denoted: oral pan-JAK inhibitor, 5-10 mg twice daily. Note on this clone: The antigen remains unidentified.

Sequencing used cDNA as its template, made by extracting RNA and reverse transcribing it. Only in-frame clones appear in the TCRdb table, and some are missing; sequencing was by immunoSEQ multiplex PCR. Here the sample spans fewer than 200,000 clones, 58% being singletons. The clonotype originates from a human donor with alopecia areata. The sequenced sample was CD8+ T cells sorted from blood, obtained at week 24, from a patient treated with tofacitinib.

Here the CDR3 reads CASSFSGSEQYF. CDR3 DNA sequence: TGTGCCAGCAGCTTTTCAGGGAGCGAGCAGTACTTC. The V call is TRBV11-1, the J call TRBJ2-7; D might be TRBD1 or TRBD2, each matching 5 bases. The germline V and J ends were trimmed by 3 bases and 6 bases, with 9 bases remaining between them. This CDR3 is 12 amino acids long. Germline CDR1 SGHAT, CDR2 FQDESV (reference sequence).